Presented here are 17 T cell receptor beta chains from one specimen sequenced in a study of blood T cell repertoires in COVID-19 (dated by TCRdb to between 2020 and 2021). Libraries were prepared through the immunoSEQ multiplex PCR assay. TCRdb holds this immuneACCESS table with in-frame rearrangements only. Some clones are missing; in checked studies, unresolved V genes explain under half, and the rest has no known cause. For this sample there are around 37,000 clones; approximately 86% appear just once. Around 2% of the sample is held by the ten biggest clonotypes. Sequencing input: peripheral blood. Every receptor here comes from a man aged 50 to 60 with active or convalescent COVID-19.

The chain links TRBV28 to TRBJ1-2, with TRBD1 matching 7 bases. The CDR3 sequence is 14 residues long. The V gene's germline CDR1 is MDHEN and CDR2 SYDVKM. The V and J ends lost 8 bases and 6 bases, in that order; junction bases with no gene match: 12. The CDR3 here is CASGRGVVYDGYTF. The CDR3, as DNA: TGTGCCAGCGGCAGGGGGGTGGTCTATGATGGCTACACCTTC.

The chain carries TRBV18 and TRBJ2-2, with 8 positions matching TRBD2. The CDR3 has 16 amino acids. The germline CDR1 and CDR2 sequences are KGHSH and LQKENI. Trimming removed 0 bases from V and 7 bases from J; junction bases left unmatched: 7. CDR3 region: CASSPPTGLVIGELFF. The CDR3 DNA follows: TGTGCCAGCTCACCACCGACGGGACTAGTTATCGGGGAGCTGTTTTTT.

The CDR3 sequence is CASTPLRDRGILGTEAFF. The DNA of the CDR3 is TGTGCCAGTACCCCACTCCGGGACAGGGGGATCTTAGGCACTGAAGCTTTCTTT. The chain combines TRBV19 with TRBJ1-1; 11 bases map to TRBD1. The germline gives CDR1 LNHDA, CDR2 SQIVND (reference sequence). J gave up 4 bases and V 7 bases, and 17 bases lay outside the gene matches. This CDR3 has 18 amino acids.

J is TRBJ1-6 and V is TRBV28; 8 nucleotides line up with TRBD1. In germline, CDR1 is MDHEN, CDR2 SYDVKM. CDR3 length: 15 residues. Germline trimming cut 6 bases from V and 7 bases from J; bases unmatched to any gene: 8. The CDR3 nucleotides read TGTGCCAGCAGCATCTTGACAGGGGCAAATTCACCCCTCCACTTT. It encodes CASSILTGANSPLHF.

CDR3 residues: CASSKGQGSHVETQYF. In DNA form, the CDR3 reads TGTGCCAGCAGCAAGGGACAGGGGTCTCACGTGGAGACCCAGTACTTC. The rearrangement links TRBV5-4 to TRBJ2-5; 10 nucleotides align to TRBD1. CDR1 and CDR2 from the germline V gene are SGHNT and YYREEE (reference sequence). V dropped 4 bases and J dropped 5; count of bases not matched to a gene: 11. The CDR3 extends over 16 amino acids.

The chain combines TRBV7-9 with TRBJ2-3; D unclear. The germline CDR1 and CDR2 sequences are SEHNR and FQNEAQ (reference sequence). The length of the CDR3 is 13 residues. V lost 1 base and J lost 3, with 5 bases in between. The CDR3 loop reads CASSLGSTDTQYF. The CDR3 DNA reads TGTGCCAGCAGCTTAGGCAGTACAGATACGCAGTATTTT.

This chain uses TRBV23-1 with TRBJ1-4, with 8 bases matching TRBD1. TRBV23-1 is identified as an open reading frame with a role that is uncertain. The CDR3 covers 15 residues. After removal of 4 bases from V and 10 bases from J, the junction contained 11 bases not matched to a gene. The chain's CDR3 is CASSPRQGAKGKLFF. CDR3 nucleotides: TGCGCCAGCAGTCCCCGCCAGGGGGCGAAAGGAAAACTGTTTTTT.

The chain links TRBV5-4 to TRBJ2-3; 9 nucleotides line up with TRBD2. J gave up 5 bases and V 0 bases, and 7 bases lay outside the gene matches. The CDR3 is made up of 16 amino acids. The germline V gene has CDR1 SGHNT and CDR2 YYREEE (reference sequence). CDR3 bases: TGTGCCAGCAGCTTGGCCTTAGCGGGAGCTATAGATACGCAGTATTTT. Its protein is CASSLALAGAIDTQYF.

This chain connects TRBV4-3 to TRBJ2-7; TRBD2 matches 9 bases. The length of the CDR3 is 16 residues. Unmatched junction bases numbered 9, after V lost 0 bases and J lost 6 bases. The germline V gene encodes CDR1 LGHNA and CDR2 YSLEER. The CDR3, as DNA: TGCGCCAGCAGCCAAGAAGGTGGCGGGAGGGGAACCGAGCAGTACTTC. As protein: CASSQEGGGRGTEQYF.

A few counts support this clone. J is TRBJ1-1 and V is TRBV6-2 or TRBV6-3, with 9 bases that match TRBD1. V dropped 1 base and J dropped 0; count of bases not matched to a gene: 3. CDR1 is MNHEY and CDR2 is SVGEGT in the germline V gene. There are 16 residues in the CDR3. This CDR3 reads CASSYYGTGMNTEAFF. The CDR3 bases are TGTGCCAGCAGTTACTACGGGACAGGGATGAACACTGAAGCTTTCTTT.

The count of this clone is one. This chain uses TRBV4-3 with TRBJ2-4; D might be TRBD2 (5 bases). Trimming shortened V by 0 bases and J by 14 bases, and 14 bases separated the two germline ends. Per germline, CDR1 LGHNA and CDR2 YSLEER. This CDR3 spans 13 amino acids. The CDR3 region is CASSQDPRTREYF. Here the CDR3 DNA reads TGCGCCAGCAGCCAAGATCCCCGGACGAGGGAGTACTTC.

The CDR3 DNA reads TGTGCCAGCAGTTACGCCGACGGCGGCTGGGCCAACGTCCTGACTTTC. This translates into CASSYADGGWANVLTF. The rearrangement links TRBV6-5 to TRBJ2-6; D ambiguous. The germline CDR1 and CDR2 sequences are MNHEY and SVGAGI. CDR3 length: 16 amino acids. Deletions cut 2 bases from V and 5 bases from J, with 13 bases between.

The chain uses TRBV5-1 and TRBJ2-7; 10 bases line up with TRBD1. V was clipped by 4 bases and J by 0 bases; unmatched bases: 13. From germline, CDR1 is SGHRS and CDR2 YFSETQ. This CDR3 region has 18 residues. The CDR3 bases are TGCGCCAGCAGCCCATGGGACAGGGGAGAAGACAGCTCCTACGAGCAGTACTTC. This translates into CASSPWDRGEDSSYEQYF.

The rearrangement joins TRBV5-4 to TRBJ1-2; D is unresolved. The CDR3 sequence is 13 residues long. V gave up 6 bases and J gave up 4 bases, with 13 bases separating them. Per the germline V gene, CDR1 is SGHNT and CDR2 is YYREEE (reference sequence). The CDR3 nucleotides read TGTGCCAGCACCGGAGGTAGGGCCTATGGCTACACCTTC. Amino acid sequence: CASTGGRAYGYTF. Looking up the rest from reference TRBV5-4 and TRBJ1-2 gives the full variable domain: ETGVTQSPTHLIKTRGQQVTLRCSSQSGHNTVSWYQQALGQGPQFIFQYYREEENGRGNFPPRFSGLQFPNYSSELNVNALELDDSALYLCASTGGRAYGYTFGSGTRLTVV.

The CDR3 DNA reads TGCGCCAGCAGCTTGAGCGAGCGGCCCTACAATGAGCAGTTCTTC. This sequence encodes CASSLSERPYNEQFF. This chain connects TRBV5-1 to TRBJ2-1; D possibly corresponds to TRBD2 (5 bases). Germline V gene data show CDR1 as SGHRS and CDR2 as YFSETQ. This CDR3 region has 15 residues. The V and J ends lost 1 base and 2 bases respectively, with 10 bases between them.

This clone was recorded a few times. V gene TRBV6-1 combines with J gene TRBJ1-1, with no clear D. The CDR3 sequence is 13 residues long. Between the trimmed V and J ends, which lost 2 bases and 7 bases, there was a span of 11 bases. Germline CDR1 is MNHNS and CDR2 is SASEGT. CDR3 DNA sequence: TGTGCCAGCAGTGAAATTATATTCAGTGAAGCTTTCTTT. This encodes CASSEIIFSEAFF.

The J gene is TRBJ2-3, the V gene TRBV5-8; D uncertain. Per the germline V gene, CDR1 is SGHTS and CDR2 is YDEGEE. This CDR3 comprises 14 residues. V was shortened by 4 bases and J by 2 bases, with 11 bases between the two germline ends. CDR3 loop: CASSPRWSTDTQYF. The CDR3 nucleotides are TGTGCCAGCAGCCCGAGGTGGTCCACAGATACGCAGTATTTT.